These 30 T cell receptor beta chains were sequenced from one sample in a study of T cells in Graves' hyperthyroidism and ophthalmopathy. Amplified regions were TCR beta CDR3 sequences from RNA transcripts. The study used the HTBI primer set for a first-round RT-PCR of the TCR CDR3. In TCRdb, the multiplex PCR reads were re-called with MiXCR into one record per CDR3 protein. The repertoire holds 500,000 to 600,000 distinct CDR3 sequences, with 35% to 55% as singletons. Sequencing was performed on peripheral blood or thyroid tissue (not recorded which). The source is a woman under 30 with Graves' hyperthyroidism.

The chain joins TRBV7-3 to TRBJ1-1; 8 bases agree with TRBD1. The germline CDR1 and CDR2 sequences are SGHTA and FQGTGA. The CDR3 has 15 residues. With V trimmed by 5 bases and J by 6 bases, 11 bases remained unmatched. The CDR3 region has the DNA TGTGCCAGCAGCGGGGCCCCAGGGGGCTGGTCTGAAGCTTTCTTT. Translation gives CASSGAPGGWSEAFF.

This clonotype was counted ten times or more. This chain uses TRBV5-1 with TRBJ2-2; 8 bases match TRBD1. This CDR3 has 16 residues. Looked up from germline, CDR1 is SGHRS and CDR2 is YFSETQ. With 7 bases clipped from V and 4 bases from J, the junction kept 12 bases outside the gene matches. CDR3 sequence reads: CASEPDRAFTTGELFF. CDR3 nucleotide sequence: TGCGCCAGCGAGCCGGACAGGGCCTTTACCACCGGGGAGCTGTTTTTT.

Notes on this clonotype: No conserved phenylalanine or tryptophan is present at the end of the CDR3, so a read error is the likely explanation. No DNA is shown, since the ends of the CDR3 on it are uncertain; the CDR3 is the one TCRdb lists. The genes are TRBV6-4 and TRBJ1-1; TRBD1 is the table's D call, not checked against the DNA. The length of the CDR3 is 8 amino acids, counting both ends. Germline loops: CDR1 MRHNA, CDR2 SNTAGT. Here the CDR3 reads CASSDSDR.

This clonotype was found many times. This chain joins TRBV7-8 and TRBJ2-7; perhaps TRBD1 as D (6 bases). Trimming left V 5 bases short and J 0 bases short, with 17 bases between. The length of the CDR3 is 16 residues. Germline V CDR1 and CDR2: SGHVS, FQNEAQ. The CDR3 bases are TGTGCCAGCAGCGCGTGGATGGGGACACTCTCCTACGAGCAGTACTTC. It specifies CASSAWMGTLSYEQYF.

This clonotype showed up many times. The V call is TRBV27, the J call TRBJ1-2, with 10 bases that match TRBD1. Trimming removed 5 bases from V and 4 bases from J; junction bases left unmatched: 4. Per germline, CDR1 MNHEY and CDR2 SMNVEV (reference sequence). CDR3 size: 14 residues. CDR3 sequence: CASSTGQGVYGYTF. CDR3 DNA: TGTGCCAGCAGTACAGGACAGGGGGTCTATGGCTACACCTTC.

The chain has TRBV2 and TRBJ2-7, with D maybe TRBD2 (5 bases). Germline CDR1 SNHLY, CDR2 FYNNEI. The CDR3 has 14 amino acids. The V end was cut by 4 bases, the J end by 3 bases, with 13 bases between. The DNA for the CDR3 is TGTGCCAGCAGTGGACTAACGAACAGCTACGAGCAGTACTTC. Protein product: CASSGLTNSYEQYF.

Ten or more counts support this clonotype. The rearrangement uses TRBV2 and TRBJ1-5; the D gene is possibly TRBD1 (6 bases). V shed 1 base and J shed 7 bases, with 14 bases lying between them. Germline V gene sequence: CDR1 SNHLY, CDR2 FYNNEI. This CDR3 is 15 amino acids long. The CDR3 DNA reads as TGTGCCAGCAGTGAAGTTGGAGGGGGAAGACAGCCCCAGCATTTT. Translating gives CASSEVGGGRQPQHF.

This chain uses TRBV20-1 with TRBJ1-3, with TRBD1 identical over 11 bases. J was trimmed by 4 bases and V by 5 bases; bases with no gene match: 4. The CDR3 has 14 residues. CDR1 is DFQATT and CDR2 is SNEGSKA in the germline V gene (reference sequence). CDR3 DNA sequence: TGCAGTGCTCGGGACAGGGGGACCGGAAACACCATATATTTT. Its translation: CSARDRGTGNTIYF.

This clonotype was seen at least ten times. The chain combines TRBV3-1 with TRBJ1-5, with no clear D. The CDR3 contains 13 residues. V was pared by 0 bases and J by 5 bases, with 5 bases between. CDR1 LGHDT and CDR2 YNNKEL come from the germline V gene (reference sequence). CDR3 bases: TGTGCCAGCAGCCAAGATCTGGATCAGCCCCAGCATTTT. Encoded protein: CASSQDLDQPQHF.

The V and J genes are TRBV10-3 and TRBJ1-3, with no clear D. The CDR3 extends over 14 amino acids. Germline V gives CDR1 ENHRY, CDR2 SYGVKD. V was cut by 0 bases and J by 3 bases, with 6 bases left in between. Here the CDR3 reads CAISESANGNTIYF. The CDR3 DNA sequence: TGTGCCATCAGTGAGTCGGCAAATGGAAACACCATATATTTT.

This clonotype was observed many times. The rearrangement uses TRBV19 and TRBJ2-2; D is unresolved. V was shortened by 4 bases and J by 3 bases, with 12 bases between the two germline ends. The CDR3 is made up of 15 amino acids. The V gene's germline CDR1 is LNHDA and CDR2 SQIVND (reference sequence). The CDR3 is CASSTATLYTGELFF. The CDR3 DNA is TGTGCCAGTAGTACGGCGACGCTATACACCGGGGAGCTGTTTTTT.

J is TRBJ1-1 and V is TRBV6-1; D is perhaps TRBD1 (5 bases). V was cut by 5 bases and J by 4 bases, with 11 bases left in between. Germline CDR1 reads MNHNS; CDR2 reads SASEGT. CDR3 length: 13 residues. In nucleotides, the CDR3 is TGTGCCAGCAGTCCCAGGGAGGCCACTGAAGCTTTCTTT. It codes for CASSPREATEAFF.

This clonotype was seen many times. The chain links TRBV12-5 to TRBJ2-7; no definite D call. The V gene's germline CDR1 is LGHNT and CDR2 FRNRAP. V was trimmed by 7 bases and J by 1 base, leaving 8 bases between them. The CDR3 sequence is 12 residues long. The CDR3 loop is CASALVSYEQYF. The CDR3 region has the DNA TGTGCTAGTGCCCTCGTATCCTACGAGCAGTACTTC.

This clonotype has ten or more counts. The rearrangement links TRBV19 to TRBJ1-4, with D unclear. The CDR3 is 15 amino acids. Germline V gene sequence: CDR1 LNHDA, CDR2 SQIVND (reference sequence). Trimming removed 5 bases at V and 4 bases at J, with 14 bases between. CDR3 coding DNA: TGTGCCAGTAGTCGAGGCGTCGGGATTAATGAAAAACTGTTTTTT. Protein: CASSRGVGINEKLFF.

This clonotype has ten or more counts. The J gene is TRBJ2-5, the V gene TRBV6-1; weak D call: TRBD2 (6 bases). The CDR3 covers 12 residues. Germline V CDR1 and CDR2: MNHNS, SASEGT. Trimming stripped 4 bases from V and 5 bases from J, with 8 bases between. CDR3 loop: CASSGAGETQYF. DNA of the CDR3: TGTGCCAGCAGTGGGGCGGGGGAGACCCAGTACTTC.

V usage is TRBV10-3 and J usage is TRBJ2-5; either TRBD1 or TRBD2 may fit D (6 bases each). V was pared by 4 bases and J by 5 bases, with 11 bases between. The CDR3 is made up of 13 amino acids. Germline CDR1 reads ENHRY; CDR2 reads SYGVKD. The CDR3 spells CAISGGAGETQYF. CDR3 sequence (DNA): TGTGCCATCAGTGGGGGGGCTGGTGAGACCCAGTACTTC.

In this sample, this clonotype turned up many times. The chain links TRBV2 to TRBJ1-3; unclear D gene. Germline V gene lookup returns CDR1 SNHLY and CDR2 FYNNEI. With 6 bases removed from V and 1 base from J, the gap between germline ends came to 10 bases. This CDR3 is 14 amino acids long. CDR3 amino acids: CASRSTHSGNTIYF. The CDR3 DNA is TGTGCCAGCAGGTCGACACATTCTGGAAACACCATATATTTT.

This clonotype has a count of ten or more. The genes are TRBV24-1 and TRBJ2-5; 11 bases agree with TRBD2. The CDR3 sequence is 15 residues long. J gave up 2 bases and V 5 bases, and 3 bases lay outside the gene matches. Germline V gene sequence: CDR1 KGHDR, CDR2 SFDVKD. CDR3: CATSVASGGQETQYF. The CDR3 DNA reads as TGTGCCACCAGTGTTGCTAGCGGGGGGCAAGAGACCCAGTACTTC.

Notes on this clonotype: A single base separates this from a much larger clone, so it may be a read error. The chain employs TRBV6-5 and TRBJ2-7; 9 bases align to TRBD1. The CDR3 contains 15 residues. Germline CDR1 reads MNHEY; CDR2 reads SVGAGI. DNA for the CDR3: TGTGCCAGCAGTTACGGGACAGGGCAATCCTCCGAGCAGTACTTC. This translates into CASSYGTGQSSEQYF.

The CDR3 loop reads CASSLVDRGPGGEKLFF. CDR3 nucleotide sequence: TGTGCCAGCAGCTTAGTGGACAGGGGGCCAGGGGGGGAAAAACTGTTTTTT. J is TRBJ1-4 and V is TRBV13; TRBD1 matches at 11 bases. Germline V gives CDR1 PRHDT, CDR2 FYEKMQ (reference sequence). Germline trimming cut 1 base from V and 8 bases from J; bases unmatched to any gene: 9. This CDR3 comprises 17 residues.

This clonotype has a count of ten or more. The CDR3 DNA is TGTGCCAGCAGCCAGGGGGTCGACGAGCAGTACTTC. Translation gives CASSQGVDEQYF. The rearrangement joins TRBV12-3 or TRBV12-4 to TRBJ2-7; TRBD1 matches 7 bases. The CDR3 has 12 amino acids. V trimming: 6 bases; J trimming: 5 bases; junction bases outside the gene matches: 4.

The CDR3 sequence is CASSVDRGRGGTDTQYF. DNA for the CDR3: TGTGCCAGCAGCGTAGATCGCGGGAGGGGGGGCACAGATACGCAGTATTTT. The V gene is TRBV9, the J gene TRBJ2-3, with 9 bases fitting TRBD2. V lost 0 bases to trimming and J lost 1 base; unmatched junction nucleotides: 6. This CDR3 spans 17 amino acids. Germline-derived CDR1 and CDR2 are SGDLS and YYNGEE.

CDR3 amino acids: CSAREDRGYGYTF. CDR3 in DNA: TGCAGTGCTAGAGAGGACAGGGGTTATGGCTACACCTTC. The chain links TRBV20-1 to TRBJ1-2; the match to TRBD1 covers 9 bases. This CDR3 spans 13 amino acids. The V gene's germline CDR1 is DFQATT and CDR2 SNEGSKA (reference sequence). The junction had 1 base not matched to a gene; V was cut back by 0 bases and J by 5 bases.

This clonotype was detected ten times or more. The chain links TRBV7-9 to TRBJ1-4, with 8 positions matching TRBD1. The CDR3 sequence is 14 residues long. V dropped 5 bases and J dropped 11; count of bases not matched to a gene: 10. CDR1 and CDR2 from the germline V gene are SEHNR and FQNEAQ (reference sequence). The CDR3 nucleotides are TGTGCCAGCAGCCTCCCGGGACAGGTTCTGAAACTGTTTTTT. This gives the protein CASSLPGQVLKLFF.

This clonotype appeared a few times. The gene calls are TRBV5-5 and TRBJ2-5; D might be TRBD2 (6 bases). CDR1 is SGHKS and CDR2 is YYEKEE in the germline V gene (reference sequence). V shed 6 bases and J shed 5 bases, with 20 bases lying between them. The CDR3 extends over 15 amino acids. The CDR3 bases are TGTGCCAGCATTCGCGAGGGGAGGCCGAGGGAGACCCAGTACTTC. Residues: CASIREGRPRETQYF.

This chain uses TRBV9 with TRBJ2-7, with D perhaps matching TRBD2 (6 bases). The V gene's germline CDR1 is SGDLS and CDR2 YYNGEE. V lost 3 bases, J lost 8 bases, and 24 bases lay in between. This CDR3 is built from 16 residues. The CDR3 is CASSEGAGGVGLQQYF. Written as DNA, the CDR3 is TGTGCCAGCAGCGAGGGAGCGGGTGGGGTCGGGTTACAGCAGTACTTC.

Ten or more counts support this clonotype. V and J are TRBV4-2 and TRBJ2-5, with 9 bases aligning to TRBD1. CDR3 size: 14 residues. Trimming removed 3 bases from V and 4 bases from J; junction bases left unmatched: 3. Germline V gene lookup returns CDR1 LGHNA and CDR2 YNFKEQ. The CDR3 sequence is CASSHGTGLETQYF. The DNA for the CDR3 is TGTGCCAGCAGCCATGGGACAGGGCTAGAGACCCAGTACTTC.

Remarks on this clonotype: Relative to the germline gene, one junction end is altered; a read error may explain this. This chain uses TRBV4-1 with TRBJ2-5; 13 positions match TRBD2. The germline gives CDR1 MGHRA, CDR2 YSYEKL. This CDR3 has 19 amino acids. CDR3: CASSLDRTVGLAGREAQYF. As DNA, the CDR3 is TGTGCCAGCAGCCTAGATCGCACGGTGGGACTAGCGGGGAGGGAGGCCCAGTACTTC.

This clonotype has a single count. The chain joins TRBV7-2 to TRBJ2-7, with TRBD2 matching 7 bases. Germline loops: CDR1 SGHTA, CDR2 FQGNSA. Trimming cost V 5 bases and J 2 bases; bases outside gene matches: 6. This CDR3 spans 14 amino acids. CDR3 region: CASSSAGDPYEQYF. For the CDR3, the DNA is TGTGCCAGCAGCAGCGCGGGAGATCCCTACGAGCAGTACTTC.

This clonotype came up many times. The V and J genes are TRBV6-5 and TRBJ2-7; 11 nucleotides match TRBD2. The CDR3 loop spans 14 amino acids. The junction had 8 bases not matched to a gene; V was cut back by 7 bases and J by 6 bases. The V gene's germline CDR1 is MNHEY and CDR2 SVGAGI. For the CDR3, the DNA is TGTGCCAGCATTCATCTAGCGGGAGGCGGCGAGCAGTACTTC. This encodes CASIHLAGGGEQYF.